One and the same sample provided the 18 T cell receptor beta chains below, sequenced in a study of cytomegalovirus exposure and HLA in healthy donors. The PCR made use of 60 Vbeta and 13 Jbeta primers. Generated by immunoSEQ multiplex PCR, the TCRdb table keeps only in-frame clones and is missing some. The profile covers about 210,000 clones, with roughly 80% appearing a single time and around 2.8% taken by the ten largest. The sample comprised PBMCs. The source is a man younger than 45 in good health and CMV-seronegative.

This clone was detected only once. V is TRBV19 and J is TRBJ2-3; 10 nucleotides match TRBD2. Trimming cost V 9 bases and J 2 bases; bases outside gene matches: 17. The CDR3 spans 18 residues. Per germline, CDR1 LNHDA and CDR2 SQIVND (reference sequence). CDR3 sequence reads: CASGGGPIAGGTTDTQYF. In DNA form, the CDR3 reads TGTGCCAGCGGGGGGGGTCCCATAGCGGGGGGAACCACAGATACGCAGTATTTT.

This clone came up once. The V and J genes are TRBV28 and TRBJ1-2; D gene unclear. V was clipped by 4 bases and J by 3 bases, with 18 bases between them. Germline V gene sequence: CDR1 MDHEN, CDR2 SYDVKM. This CDR3 spans 16 amino acids. The DNA of the CDR3 is TGTGCCAGCAGTTCTCCCAGCACAGCCCGAGACTATGGCTACACCTTC. Its protein product is CASSSPSTARDYGYTF.

The rearrangement joins TRBV7-3 to TRBJ2-5, with 7 bases fitting TRBD1. This CDR3 is 15 amino acids long. J lost 5 bases, V lost 4 bases, and 10 bases had no gene match. CDR1 and CDR2 from the germline V gene are SGHTA and FQGTGA. The CDR3 DNA sequence: TGTGCCAGCAGCTCAGGACAGGCGGCTACTGAGACCCAGTACTTC. Translation: CASSSGQAATETQYF. Combining the CDR3 with reference TRBV7-3 and TRBJ2-5 gives the whole variable domain GAGVSQTPSNKVTEKGKYVELRCDPISGHTALYWYRQSLGQGPEFLIYFQGTGAADDSGLPNDRFFAVRPEGSVSTLKIQRTERGDSAVYLCASSSGQAATETQYFGPGTRLLVL.

The V gene is TRBV15, the J gene TRBJ1-1; D not resolved. Germline CDR1 LNHNV, CDR2 YYDKDF (reference sequence). This CDR3 is 13 amino acids long. Trimming shortened V by 0 bases and J by 3 bases, and 5 bases separated the two germline ends. The CDR3 region is CATSREIDTEAFF. The CDR3 coding sequence is TGTGCCACCAGCAGAGAGATAGACACTGAAGCTTTCTTT.

The sample holds a few counts of this clone. V gene TRBV7-2 combines with J gene TRBJ1-6; no reliable D call. With 8 bases removed from V and 6 bases from J, the gap between germline ends came to 8 bases. There are 12 residues in the CDR3. Per germline, CDR1 SGHTA and CDR2 FQGNSA. The CDR3 here is CASGAGNSPLHF. CDR3 sequence (DNA): TGTGCCAGCGGAGCTGGTAATTCACCCCTCCACTTT.

The genes are TRBV28 and TRBJ2-5; 7 nucleotides agree with TRBD2. The ends lost 2 bases at V and 8 bases at J; junction bases unmatched: 8. Germline-derived CDR1 and CDR2 are MDHEN and SYDVKM. The CDR3 covers 14 residues. The CDR3 region has the DNA TGTGCCAGCAGTTTAACGACTAGCCTTGGAACCCAGTACTTC. Protein: CASSLTTSLGTQYF. Full variable domain (remainder filled in from reference TRBV28 and TRBJ2-5): DVKVTQSSRYLVKRTGEKVFLECVQDMDHENMFWYRQDPGLGLRLIYFSYDVKMKEKGDIPEGYSVSREKKERFSLILESASTNQTSMYLCASSLTTSLGTQYFGPGTRLLVL.

V is TRBV10-1 and J is TRBJ1-5, with no clear D. The ends were cut back, 7 bases at V and 1 base at J, with 14 bases in the middle. Germline V gives CDR1 WNHNN, CDR2 SYGVQD (reference sequence). The CDR3 runs to 15 residues. DNA of the CDR3: TGCGCCAGCATAACCCATGGCGGAAGCAATCAGCCCCAGCATTTT. Translation: CASITHGGSNQPQHF.

J is TRBJ1-2 and V is TRBV28, with D maybe TRBD1 (5 bases). CDR3 size: 14 residues. The germline V gene encodes CDR1 MDHEN and CDR2 SYDVKM. Deletions cut 6 bases from V and 4 bases from J, with 15 bases between. CDR3 DNA: TGTGCCAGCAGAGAGGGAGGGGCCCGCTATGGCTACACCTTC. It encodes CASREGGARYGYTF.

The CDR3 DNA follows: TGTGCCAGTAGTCAACAGGGGGCCCACACAGATACGCAGTATTTT. Its protein product is CASSQQGAHTDTQYF. V is TRBV19 and J is TRBJ2-3, with TRBD1 matching over 9 bases. This CDR3 region has 15 residues. Germline assignment: CDR1 LNHDA and CDR2 SQIVND (reference sequence). After removal of 5 bases from V and 2 bases from J, the junction contained 5 bases not matched to a gene.

The V and J genes are TRBV7-9 and TRBJ1-4, with 7 positions matching TRBD1. Germline assignment: CDR1 SEHNR and CDR2 FQNEAQ (reference sequence). The CDR3 spans 14 residues. V was pared by 3 bases and J by 7 bases, with 5 bases of the junction left unmatched. Here the CDR3 DNA reads TGTGCCAGCAGCTTCCGAGGGGGCGGTGAAAAACTGTTTTTT. Its protein is CASSFRGGGEKLFF.

The chain uses TRBV29-1 and TRBJ2-3, with TRBD2 as a possible D gene (5 bases). This CDR3 region has 13 residues. CDR1 is SQVTM and CDR2 is ANQGSEA in the germline V gene. Between the trimmed V and J ends, which lost 7 bases and 2 bases, there was a span of 13 bases. The CDR3, as DNA: TGCAGCGCCCCGGGATTAATCACAGATACGCAGTATTTT. Protein product: CSAPGLITDTQYF.

The rearrangement links TRBV28 to TRBJ2-7; 7 nucleotides match TRBD1. Germline V gene sequence: CDR1 MDHEN, CDR2 SYDVKM. The CDR3 has 16 residues. Unmatched junction bases numbered 8, after V lost 3 bases and J lost 0 bases. CDR3 in amino acids: CASSLEWSGGSYEQYF. DNA for the CDR3: TGTGCCAGCAGTTTGGAATGGTCAGGGGGCTCCTACGAGCAGTACTTC.

V and J are TRBV29-1 and TRBJ2-7; 10 bases fit TRBD1. Germline CDR1 SQVTM, CDR2 ANQGSEA. The CDR3 spans 17 residues. V was clipped by 4 bases and J by 2 bases; unmatched bases: 14. The CDR3 DNA follows: TGCAGCGTTGGTGGGGGAAACCCTGGACAGGGGGCCTACGAGCAGTACTTC. Its translation is CSVGGGNPGQGAYEQYF.

The chain uses TRBV7-8 and TRBJ1-6; D possibly corresponds to TRBD1 (6 bases). The CDR3 covers 17 residues. The germline V gene encodes CDR1 SGHVS and CDR2 FQNEAQ. V was pared by 5 bases and J by 5 bases, with 19 bases between. The CDR3 sequence: CASSPGGRGRNNSPLHF. The CDR3 bases are TGTGCCAGCAGCCCGGGGGGCAGGGGCAGAAATAATTCACCCCTCCACTTT.

This chain connects TRBV27 to TRBJ2-7; possibly TRBD2 for D (6 bases). V was clipped by 5 bases and J by 0 bases, with 8 bases between them. This CDR3 has 13 amino acids. Germline V CDR1 and CDR2: MNHEY, SMNVEV (reference sequence). This chain's CDR3 is CASSPTSSYEQYF. CDR3 DNA sequence: TGTGCCAGCAGTCCGACTAGCTCCTACGAGCAGTACTTC.

The chain is built from TRBV10-3 and TRBJ1-2; 8 positions agree with TRBD1. Germline V gene lookup returns CDR1 ENHRY and CDR2 SYGVKD. The J segment lost 5 bases and the V segment lost 6 bases, leaving 2 bases of the junction unmatched. The CDR3 spans 12 residues. As DNA, the CDR3 is TGTGCCATCAGGACAGGGGATTATGGCTACACCTTC. Its translation: CAIRTGDYGYTF.

The chain carries TRBV27 and TRBJ1-2, with 7 bases aligning to TRBD1. The CDR3 loop spans 15 amino acids. J lost 4 bases, V lost 4 bases, and 9 bases had no gene match. Germline V CDR1 and CDR2: MNHEY, SMNVEV (reference sequence). The CDR3, as DNA: TGTGCCAGCAGTTCTCTCCCAGGGGGGACCTATGGCTACACCTTC. This codes for CASSSLPGGTYGYTF.

This clone was counted between two and nine times. V gene TRBV9 combines with J gene TRBJ1-4, with TRBD1 matching over 9 bases. The CDR3 has 17 amino acids. CDR1 SGDLS and CDR2 YYNGEE come from the germline V gene. V dropped 3 bases and J dropped 0; count of bases not matched to a gene: 6. CDR3 nucleotide sequence: TGTGCCAGCAGCGGGGACAGGGAGGGGGCAACTAATGAAAAACTGTTTTTT. It translates to CASSGDREGATNEKLFF.